The 19 T cell receptor beta chains listed next were all sequenced from one sample in a study of blood T cells in healthy people across ages. Primed by a sample-barcoded 5' primer and a J-beta primer mix, a second PCR proceeded for about 6 to 12 cycles. TCRdb reprocessed the 5' RACE reads with MiXCR, giving one entry per CDR3 protein. The table includes over 500,000 distinct CDR3 sequences, over 40% detected once. Sequencing was carried out using blood. The receptors were sampled from a woman of 80 years or more in good health.

This clonotype was recorded many times. V is TRBV29-1 and J is TRBJ2-1; weak D call: TRBD2 (6 bases). Germline V gives CDR1 SQVTM, CDR2 ANQGSEA. The CDR3 length is 18 residues. V was cut by 2 bases and J by 0 bases, with 20 bases left in between. The chain's CDR3 is CSVEPRAGYRLSYNEQFF. CDR3 nucleotide sequence: TGCAGCGTTGAACCCCGGGCGGGGTACAGGCTCTCCTACAATGAGCAGTTCTTC.

This chain uses TRBV29-1 with TRBJ1-2; 8 nucleotides match TRBD1. After removal of 8 bases from V and 5 bases from J, the junction contained 7 bases not matched to a gene. This CDR3 has 12 residues. Germline V gene lookup returns CDR1 SQVTM and CDR2 ANQGSEA. This CDR3 is CSFRQGRYGYTF. CDR3 coding DNA: TGCAGCTTCAGACAGGGGCGGTATGGCTACACCTTC.

Regarding this clonotype: Just one base apart from a much larger clone, this may be a read error. This chain uses TRBV4-1 with TRBJ2-3; no clear D. Trimming stripped 5 bases from V and 0 bases from J, with 9 bases between. Per the germline V gene, CDR1 is MGHRA and CDR2 is YSYEKL. The CDR3 extends over 14 amino acids. The CDR3 sequence is CASSSTTSTDTQYF. CDR3 sequence (DNA): TGCGCCAGCAGCTCGACAACTAGCACAGATACGCAGTATTTT.

The J gene is TRBJ2-1, the V gene TRBV4-1; 7 bases map to TRBD2. CDR1 and CDR2 from the germline V gene are MGHRA and YSYEKL. There are 16 residues in the CDR3. J lost 8 bases, V lost 3 bases, and 13 bases had no gene match. The CDR3 DNA reads as TGCGCCAGCAGCCAGACAGCGGGGAGGCCAGGCGATGAGCAGTTCTTC. Residues: CASSQTAGRPGDEQFF.

The genes are TRBV20-1 and TRBJ1-1; D is possibly TRBD1 (5 bases). Trimming cost V 1 base and J 3 bases, with 12 bases left between them. CDR3 size: 14 residues. From germline, CDR1 is DFQATT and CDR2 SNEGSKA (reference sequence). The CDR3 DNA reads TGCAGTGCTAGAGCCGGGGGTAGAGACACTGAAGCTTTCTTT. This encodes CSARAGGRDTEAFF.

This clonotype was counted ten times or more. J is TRBJ2-3 and V is TRBV11-2; the D gene is possibly TRBD1 (6 bases). V was cut by 6 bases and J by 9 bases, with 13 bases left in between. CDR1 and CDR2 (germline): SGHAT, FQNNGV. CDR3 length equals 12 residues. CDR3 bases: TGTGCCAGCAGACAGGACAGAAGGACGCAGTATTTT. Its protein is CASRQDRRTQYF.

On this clonotype itself: The junction and the germline gene differ at one end; a read error may be behind it. The chain links TRBV10-3 to TRBJ1-1; D remains ambiguous. The CDR3 spans 11 residues. CDR1 ENHRY and CDR2 SYGVKD come from the germline V gene. CDR3: CAISDEWEVFF. The DNA of the CDR3 is TGTGCCATCAGTGATGAATGGGAAGTTTTCTTT.

Many counts were recorded for this clonotype. The chain couples TRBV18 to TRBJ1-6; 7 bases align to TRBD1. This CDR3 is built from 15 residues. Germline assignment: CDR1 KGHSH and CDR2 LQKENI. V trimming: 5 bases; J trimming: 10 bases; junction bases outside the gene matches: 11. This CDR3 reads CASSSSSGGQSPLHF. Here the CDR3 DNA reads TGTGCCAGCTCATCTTCTTCAGGGGGACAGTCACCCCTCCACTTT.

The rearrangement links TRBV4-1 to TRBJ2-7, with 11 positions matching TRBD2. Trimming removed 2 bases from V and 7 bases from J; junction bases left unmatched: 10. Germline CDR1 and CDR2: MGHRA and YSYEKL. The CDR3 totals 16 residues. CDR3 loop: CASSQSPALAGEEQYF. DNA of the CDR3: TGCGCCAGCAGCCAAAGCCCGGCACTAGCGGGAGAGGAGCAGTACTTC.

This clonotype has a handful of counts. The CDR3 protein is CSAGGHSYEQYF. CDR3 sequence (DNA): TGCAGTGCCGGTGGACACTCCTACGAGCAGTACTTC. V and J are TRBV20-1 and TRBJ2-7, with D possibly TRBD1 on 5 matching bases. Trimming took 6 bases from V and 0 from J, leaving 9 bases between them. Germline lookup yields CDR1 DFQATT and CDR2 SNEGSKA (reference sequence). This CDR3 region has 12 residues.

There are a few counts of this clonotype. The rearrangement links TRBV7-3 to TRBJ2-3; TRBD2 agrees at 10 bases. The length of the CDR3 is 12 residues. The ends lost 5 bases at V and 10 bases at J; junction bases unmatched: 3. CDR1 SGHTA and CDR2 FQGTGA come from the germline V gene. The CDR3 DNA follows: TGTGCCAGCAGCAATAGCGGGGGGTCGCAGTATTTT. Residues: CASSNSGGSQYF.

The chain combines TRBV7-2 with TRBJ2-4, with D perhaps given as TRBD1 or TRBD2 (5 bases each). Deletions cut 1 base from V and 0 bases from J, with 16 bases between. The CDR3 totals 18 residues. Germline V CDR1 and CDR2: SGHTA, FQGNSA. The CDR3 nucleotides read TGTGCCAGCAGCTTAGGGGGGTTCGGAGCGTCAGCCAAAAACATTCAGTACTTC. This sequence encodes CASSLGGFGASAKNIQYF.

There are many counts of this clonotype. This sequence joins TRBV4-2 and TRBJ1-4, with a weak D call TRBD1 (5 bases). Trimming removed 2 bases from V and 0 bases from J, with 10 bases in between. Looked up from germline, CDR1 is LGHNA and CDR2 is YNFKEQ. The CDR3 runs to 16 residues. The CDR3 loop reads CASSQNPQATNEKLFF. CDR3 nucleotides: TGTGCCAGCAGCCAAAACCCACAGGCAACTAATGAAAAACTGTTTTTT.

Turning to this clonotype: At one boundary the junction diverges from the germline segment, which might be a read error. This chain connects TRBV12-3 or TRBV12-4 to TRBJ2-3; weak D call: TRBD2 (5 bases). The CDR3 spans 15 residues. The CDR3 region has the DNA TGTGCCAACAGTTTAAGAAGAGGGAAGGCAGATACGCAGTATTTT. Its protein is CANSLRRGKADTQYF.

This clonotype occurred many times. The chain is built from TRBV30 and TRBJ2-7, with D perhaps TRBD2 (5 bases). This CDR3 has 13 amino acids. Germline lookup yields CDR1 GTSNPN and CDR2 SVGIG (reference sequence). Trimming removed 2 bases at V and 2 bases at J, with 10 bases between. CDR3 region: CAWSIGSTYEQYF. The CDR3 DNA sequence: TGTGCCTGGAGTATTGGGAGCACCTACGAGCAGTACTTC.

In this sample, this clonotype turned up many times. The CDR3 here is CASSYSVGEMNTEAFF. The CDR3 bases are TGTGCCAGCAGTTACTCGGTAGGGGAAATGAACACTGAAGCTTTCTTT. This chain links TRBV6-5 with TRBJ1-1; a weak D match, TRBD1 (5 bases). Germline lookup yields CDR1 MNHEY and CDR2 SVGAGI. V was clipped by 0 bases and J by 0 bases, with 11 bases between them. The CDR3 sequence is 16 residues long.

This clonotype occurred many times. The chain couples TRBV29-1 to TRBJ2-5; TRBD2 is a possible D gene (5 bases). With 7 bases removed from V and 9 bases from J, the gap between germline ends came to 24 bases. Germline CDR1 SQVTM, CDR2 ANQGSEA. The CDR3 is 14 residues long. This CDR3 reads CSASGRSAKEAQYF. The CDR3 bases are TGCAGCGCTTCGGGGAGATCGGCCAAGGAGGCCCAGTACTTC.

This clonotype was recorded at least ten times. The rearrangement uses TRBV18 and TRBJ2-7, with 10 bases fitting TRBD1. CDR1 KGHSH and CDR2 LQKENI come from the germline V gene. The junction had 9 bases not matched to a gene; V was cut back by 6 bases and J by 4 bases. This CDR3 contains 15 residues. In DNA form, the CDR3 reads TGTGCCAGCTCGACAGGGACAGGGGCGGTTTACGAGCAGTACTTC. Residues: CASSTGTGAVYEQYF.

This clonotype was seen just once. The CDR3 coding sequence is TGTGCCAGCAGCCAAGTATCGAACATTCAGTACTTC. Amino acid sequence: CASSQVSNIQYF. The chain recombines TRBV6-6 with TRBJ2-4; D not certain. The CDR3 sequence is 12 residues long. V lost 6 bases, J lost 7 bases, and 10 bases lay in between. CDR1 MNHNY and CDR2 SVGAGI come from the germline V gene (reference sequence).